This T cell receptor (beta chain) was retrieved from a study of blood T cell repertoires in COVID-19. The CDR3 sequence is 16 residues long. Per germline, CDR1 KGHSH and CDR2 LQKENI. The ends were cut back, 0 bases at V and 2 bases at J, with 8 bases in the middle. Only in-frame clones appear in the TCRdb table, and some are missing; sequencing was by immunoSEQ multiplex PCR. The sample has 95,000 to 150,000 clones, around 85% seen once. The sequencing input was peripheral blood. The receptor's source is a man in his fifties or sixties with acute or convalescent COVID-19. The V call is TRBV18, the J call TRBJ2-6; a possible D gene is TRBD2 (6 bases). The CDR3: CASSPPREAGANVLTF. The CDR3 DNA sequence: TGTGCCAGCTCACCACCGAGGGAGGCTGGGGCCAACGTCCTGACTTTC.